A single sample is the source of the 13 T cell receptor beta chains below, sequenced in a study of cytomegalovirus exposure and HLA in healthy donors. The study ran its PCR with 60 Vbeta and 13 Jbeta primers. The method was immunoSEQ multiplex PCR; TCRdb's version includes in-frame clones alone and lacks a portion of them. The sample carries 100,000 or so clones, approximately 68% recorded once. The sample was PBMCs. The receptors stem from a woman younger than 30 in good health and CMV-seropositive.

This sequence joins TRBV4-1 and TRBJ2-7, with 10 bases identical to TRBD2. CDR1 and CDR2 from the germline V gene are MGHRA and YSYEKL. Trimming took 0 bases from V and 12 from J; bases not matched to a gene: 11. This CDR3 has 15 residues. The CDR3 DNA sequence: TGCGCCAGCAGCCAAGACTCCCAACTAGCGGGGCAGGCGTACTTC. The encoded protein is CASSQDSQLAGQAYF.

This chain connects TRBV4-2 to TRBJ2-7; TRBD2 aligns across 11 bases. V lost 4 bases to trimming and J lost 3 bases; unmatched junction nucleotides: 2. The CDR3 loop spans 14 amino acids. Germline assignment: CDR1 LGHNA and CDR2 YNFKEQ. In DNA, the CDR3 is TGTGCCAGCAGCCCGACTAGCGGGAACTACGAGCAGTACTTC. This translates into CASSPTSGNYEQYF.

The chain combines TRBV28 with TRBJ1-2, with D hard to call. Between the trimmed V and J ends, which lost 5 bases and 4 bases, there was a span of 5 bases. Germline CDR1 MDHEN, CDR2 SYDVKM. CDR3 length: 11 amino acids. The CDR3 bases are TGTGCCAGCAGTCGAGGCTATGGCTACACCTTC. It translates to CASSRGYGYTF.

The chain is built from TRBV19 and TRBJ2-7; weak D call: TRBD2 (6 bases). The CDR3 is 14 amino acids. Germline V lookup: CDR1 LNHDA, CDR2 SQIVND (reference sequence). Trimming removed 6 bases at V and 6 bases at J, with 18 bases between. The CDR3 loop is CASSPGYGGSEQYF. Written as DNA, the CDR3 is TGTGCCAGTAGCCCAGGGTACGGGGGATCCGAGCAGTACTTC.

The chain links TRBV4-1 to TRBJ1-4; TRBD1 is a possible D gene (6 bases). V was pared by 1 base and J by 8 bases, with 20 bases between. CDR3 size: 17 residues. The germline CDR1 and CDR2 sequences are MGHRA and YSYEKL. Here the CDR3 reads CASSQGQETGFEEKLFF. The CDR3 coding sequence is TGCGCCAGCAGCCAAGGTCAAGAAACAGGGTTCGAAGAAAAACTGTTTTTT.

V usage is TRBV6-5 and J usage is TRBJ2-2; 10 nucleotides line up with TRBD2. Germline trimming cut 0 bases from V and 8 bases from J; bases unmatched to any gene: 3. CDR1 is MNHEY and CDR2 is SVGAGI in the germline V gene. The CDR3 consists of 15 residues. For the CDR3, the DNA is TGTGCCAGCAGTTACTCCGGGACTAGCGTAGGGGAGCTGTTTTTT. Translating gives CASSYSGTSVGELFF.

The gene calls are TRBV25-1 and TRBJ1-1, with TRBD1 as a possible D gene (6 bases). This CDR3 contains 15 residues. V lost 5 bases, J lost 0 bases, and 13 bases lay in between. Germline V gene lookup returns CDR1 MGHDK and CDR2 SYGVNS. CDR3 sequence reads: CASSRYREMNTEAFF. The CDR3 nucleotides read TGTGCCAGCAGTAGATACAGGGAGATGAACACTGAAGCTTTCTTT.

The chain links TRBV7-3 to TRBJ2-1; 8 bases are a match to TRBD2. V gave up 5 bases and J gave up 8 bases; unmatched junction bases: 11. Per germline, CDR1 SGHTA and CDR2 FQGTGA. This CDR3 has 15 amino acids. The CDR3 loop reads CASSLTREGQYEQFF. Here the CDR3 DNA reads TGTGCCAGCAGCCTTACCCGGGAGGGCCAGTATGAGCAGTTCTTC.

The chain couples TRBV4-3 to TRBJ2-3; 11 nucleotides agree with TRBD2. V shed 1 base, J shed 4 bases, and the junction held 7 bases outside the gene matches. The length of the CDR3 is 17 residues. Per the germline V gene, CDR1 is LGHNA and CDR2 is YSLEER. CDR3 DNA: TGCGCCAGCAGCCAAGGGGTAGCGGGAGGGCCCCCAGATACGCAGTATTTT. It codes for CASSQGVAGGPPDTQYF.

The rearrangement links TRBV30 to TRBJ1-1; 7 nucleotides match TRBD1. The CDR3 is 13 amino acids. After removal of 2 bases from V and 3 bases from J, the junction contained 3 bases not matched to a gene. Per the germline V gene, CDR1 is GTSNPN and CDR2 is SVGIG (reference sequence). The CDR3 region is CAWSPQGYTEAFF. CDR3 DNA sequence: TGTGCCTGGAGTCCACAGGGGTACACTGAAGCTTTCTTT.

The rearrangement links TRBV6-5 to TRBJ2-2; unclear D gene. The germline V gene encodes CDR1 MNHEY and CDR2 SVGAGI. The CDR3 runs 13 residues. The V gene lost 4 bases and the J gene lost 5 bases, with 8 bases spanning the gap. CDR3 DNA sequence: TGTGCCAGCAGTTTCATCACAACCGGGGAGCTGTTTTTT. Its translation: CASSFITTGELFF.

The V and J genes are TRBV7-9 and TRBJ2-6; 7 nucleotides align to TRBD2. The V gene end was trimmed by 3 bases and the J gene end by 4 bases; junction bases not matched to a gene: 12. This CDR3 is 18 amino acids long. Germline CDR1 SEHNR, CDR2 FQNEAQ (reference sequence). This CDR3 reads CASSFMAGVAAGANVLTF. The CDR3 region has the DNA TGTGCCAGCAGCTTTATGGCGGGAGTTGCGGCCGGGGCCAACGTCCTGACTTTC.

V and J are TRBV25-1 and TRBJ2-5, with 12 bases identical to TRBD1. Trimming removed 3 bases from V and 5 bases from J; junction bases left unmatched: 4. Germline-derived CDR1 and CDR2 are MGHDK and SYGVNS. The CDR3 extends over 15 amino acids. The CDR3 DNA reads as TGTGCCAGCAGTGAGGGGACAGGGGGCTTGGAGACCCAGTACTTC. This translates into CASSEGTGGLETQYF.